Shown below are 9 T cell receptor beta chains from a single sample sequenced in a study of cytomegalovirus exposure and HLA in healthy donors (dated by TCRdb to the late 2010s). The library was prepared using the immunoSEQ multiplex PCR assay. The source is immuneACCESS, and TCRdb retained only in-frame sequences with V and J called. Part of the clones is not carried over; for the studies checked, unresolved V genes explain less than half of this, and the remainder is unexplained. Within this sample are tens of thousands of clones, with about 95% of them counted one time only. In total, the top ten clones hold 0.69% of the sample. Sequenced input: PBMCs. The receptors shown here come from a young woman in good health and CMV-seronegative.

V usage is TRBV2 and J usage is TRBJ2-3, with 7 bases matching TRBD1. V shed 9 bases and J 0 bases; nucleotides not matched to a gene: 9. CDR3 length equals 15 residues. The germline V gene encodes CDR1 SNHLY and CDR2 FYNNEI. The CDR3 spells CASRDRLASTDTQYF. The DNA for the CDR3 is TGTGCCAGTAGGGACAGACTCGCTAGCACAGATACGCAGTATTTT.

The chain joins TRBV7-7 to TRBJ2-5; 7 bases agree with TRBD1. The CDR3 is 15 residues long. CDR1 and CDR2 from the germline V gene are SSHAT and FNYEAQ (reference sequence). J gave up 1 base and V 5 bases, and 7 bases lay outside the gene matches. The CDR3, as DNA: TGTGCCAGCAGCCATGACAGGGCTTCCCAAGAGACCCAGTACTTC. Translating it yields CASSHDRASQETQYF. The full variable domain, with the rest looked up from reference TRBV7-7 and TRBJ2-5, is GAGVSQSPRYKVTKRGQDVTLRCDPISSHATLYWYQQALGQGPEFLTYFNYEAQPDKSGLPSDRFSAERPEGSISTLTIQRTEQRDSAMYRCASSHDRASQETQYFGPGTRLLVL.

The J gene is TRBJ1-6, the V gene TRBV18, with D possibly matching TRBD1 (6 bases). The V end was cut by 0 bases, the J end by 10 bases, with 22 bases between. The CDR3 is 18 amino acids. Germline assignment: CDR1 KGHSH and CDR2 LQKENI. The CDR3 reads CASSPPGLDGQGKSPLHF. The CDR3 bases are TGTGCCAGCTCACCACCGGGCTTGGATGGGCAGGGGAAGTCACCCCTCCACTTT.

This rearrangement joins TRBV4-3 to TRBJ2-1, with 13 bases fitting TRBD2. The CDR3 consists of 18 residues. After removal of 1 base from V and 8 bases from J, the junction contained 11 bases not matched to a gene. Germline CDR1 reads LGHNA; CDR2 reads YSLEER. CDR3 DNA: TGCGCCAGCAGCCAAGTCCCGCAACTAGCGGGGGGGCAGGATGAGCAGTTCTTC. Amino acids: CASSQVPQLAGGQDEQFF.

In the case of this clone: The sample holds other DNA sequences that translate to the same CDR3. This chain links TRBV7-2 with TRBJ2-1; TRBD2 matches at 7 bases. J lost 2 bases, V lost 1 base, and 5 bases had no gene match. CDR3 size: 16 residues. Per the germline V gene, CDR1 is SGHTA and CDR2 is FQGNSA. This CDR3 reads CASSLGPSGTYNEQFF. CDR3 DNA: TGTGCCAGCAGCTTAGGCCCTAGCGGAACCTACAATGAGCAGTTCTTC.

The gene calls are TRBV19 and TRBJ1-6; possibly TRBD1 for D (5 bases). V was trimmed by 3 bases and J by 9 bases, leaving 15 bases between them. The CDR3 totals 15 residues. Germline V gene sequence: CDR1 LNHDA, CDR2 SQIVND (reference sequence). DNA for the CDR3: TGTGCCAGTAGTATTGTTACAGGCCAGTCTTCACCCCTCCACTTT. Encoded protein: CASSIVTGQSSPLHF.

This chain links TRBV19 with TRBJ2-7, with D perhaps matching TRBD1 (6 bases). The CDR3 is 13 residues long. The V end was cut by 6 bases, the J end by 3 bases, with 12 bases between. CDR1 is LNHDA, CDR2 SQIVND, per germline (reference sequence). The CDR3 region has the DNA TGTGCCAGTAGGATGACAGGTGACTACGAGCAGTACTTC. Translating gives CASRMTGDYEQYF.

Regarding this clone: The limits of the CDR3 on the DNA are not certain, so only TCRdb's listed CDR3 is given. The CDR3 reads CASSLLSGPRGGNTEAFF. J is TRBJ1-1 and V is TRBV5-1. The CDR3 spans 18 residues, counting both ends. The germline V gene encodes CDR1 SGHRS and CDR2 YFSETQ.

CDR3 sequence (DNA): TGTGCCAGCAGTTTGGCGACAGACCTTCGGCACGAGCAGTACTTC. Translated, it gives CASSLATDLRHEQYF. The chain links TRBV27 to TRBJ2-7, with D perhaps matching TRBD1 (5 bases). Trimming cost V 3 bases and J 5 bases, with 17 bases left between them. Germline CDR1 reads MNHEY; CDR2 reads SMNVEV (reference sequence). The CDR3 contains 15 residues.